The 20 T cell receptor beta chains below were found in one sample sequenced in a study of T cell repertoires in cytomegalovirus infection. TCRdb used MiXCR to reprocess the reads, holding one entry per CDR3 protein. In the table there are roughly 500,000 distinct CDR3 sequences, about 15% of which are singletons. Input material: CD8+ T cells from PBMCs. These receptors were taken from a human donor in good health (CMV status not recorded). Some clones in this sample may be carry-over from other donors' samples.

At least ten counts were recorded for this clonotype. The CDR3 nucleotides read TGCGCCAGCAGCCAAGACGGACAGGGGGCAAGAGAGACCCAGTACTTC. Its translation is CASSQDGQGARETQYF. The chain uses TRBV4-1 and TRBJ2-5; TRBD1 aligns across 11 bases. J lost 4 bases, V lost 0 bases, and 4 bases had no gene match. The CDR3 consists of 16 residues. CDR1 and CDR2 (germline): MGHRA, YSYEKL.

The CDR3 DNA follows: TGTGCCAGCAGTTTATCGTTTAGCGGTACAGCCTACGAGCAGTACTTC. Amino acids: CASSLSFSGTAYEQYF. The genes are TRBV27 and TRBJ2-7; D is perhaps TRBD2 (6 bases). Germline lookup yields CDR1 MNHEY and CDR2 SMNVEV (reference sequence). The CDR3 consists of 16 residues. V dropped 0 bases and J dropped 2 bases, with 14 bases sitting between them.

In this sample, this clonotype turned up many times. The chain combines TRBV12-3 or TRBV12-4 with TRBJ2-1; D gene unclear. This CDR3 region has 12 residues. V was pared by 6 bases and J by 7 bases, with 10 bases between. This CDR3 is CASSPQANEQFF. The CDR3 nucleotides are TGTGCCAGCAGCCCCCAGGCGAATGAGCAGTTCTTC.

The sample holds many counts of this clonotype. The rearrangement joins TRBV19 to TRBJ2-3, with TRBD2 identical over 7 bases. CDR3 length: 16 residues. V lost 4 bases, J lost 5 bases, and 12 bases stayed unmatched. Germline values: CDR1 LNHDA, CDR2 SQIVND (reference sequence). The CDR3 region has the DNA TGTGCCAGTAGTAATAGGCTTAGCGGGCAGAAAGATACGCAGTATTTT. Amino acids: CASSNRLSGQKDTQYF.

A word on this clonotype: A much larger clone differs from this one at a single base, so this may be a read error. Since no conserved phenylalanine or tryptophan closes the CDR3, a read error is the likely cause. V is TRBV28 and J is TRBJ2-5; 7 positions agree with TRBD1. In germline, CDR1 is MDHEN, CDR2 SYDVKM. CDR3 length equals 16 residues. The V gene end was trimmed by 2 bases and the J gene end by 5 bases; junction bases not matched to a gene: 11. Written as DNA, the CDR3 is TGTGCCAGCAGTTTAGGGTACGACAGGGTAGAGGAGACCCAGTACTTA. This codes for CASSLGYDRVEETQYL.

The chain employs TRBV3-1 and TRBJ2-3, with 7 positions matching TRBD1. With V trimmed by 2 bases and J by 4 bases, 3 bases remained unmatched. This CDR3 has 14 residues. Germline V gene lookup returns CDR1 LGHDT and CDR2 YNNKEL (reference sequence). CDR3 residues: CASSQKTGPDTQYF. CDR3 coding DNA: TGTGCCAGCAGCCAAAAGACAGGGCCAGATACGCAGTATTTT.

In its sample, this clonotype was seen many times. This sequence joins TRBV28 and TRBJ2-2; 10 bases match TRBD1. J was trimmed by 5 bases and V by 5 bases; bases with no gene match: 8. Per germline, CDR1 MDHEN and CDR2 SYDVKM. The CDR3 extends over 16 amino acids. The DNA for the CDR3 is TGTGCCAGCAGTGGATACAGGACAGGGGGAACCGGGGAGCTGTTTTTT. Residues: CASSGYRTGGTGELFF.

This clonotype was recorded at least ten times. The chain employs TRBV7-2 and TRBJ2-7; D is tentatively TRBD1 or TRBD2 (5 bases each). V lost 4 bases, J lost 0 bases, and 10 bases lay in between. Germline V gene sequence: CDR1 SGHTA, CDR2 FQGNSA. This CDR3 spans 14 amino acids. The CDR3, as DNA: TGTGCCAGCAGCTCGGGACGGGGCTCCTACGAGCAGTACTTC. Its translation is CASSSGRGSYEQYF.

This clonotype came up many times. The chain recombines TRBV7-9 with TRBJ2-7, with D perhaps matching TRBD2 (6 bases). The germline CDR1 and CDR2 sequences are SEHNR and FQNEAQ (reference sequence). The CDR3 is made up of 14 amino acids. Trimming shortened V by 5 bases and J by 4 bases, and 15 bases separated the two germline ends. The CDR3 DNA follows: TGTGCCAGCAGCCCGCGGGGAAAGGCTTACGAGCAGTACTTC. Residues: CASSPRGKAYEQYF.

As DNA, the CDR3 is TGTGCCAGCAGCTTAGTTGGTGGAAACACCATATATTTT. Translation: CASSLVGGNTIYF. The chain links TRBV7-9 to TRBJ1-3; no clear D. CDR1 is SEHNR, CDR2 FQNEAQ, per germline (reference sequence). V lost 1 base and J 3 bases, leaving 4 bases between the germline ends. CDR3 length: 13 amino acids. The full variable domain, its missing parts supplied by reference TRBV7-9 and TRBJ1-3, is DTGVSQNPRHKITKRGQNVTFRCDPISEHNRLYWYRQTLGQGPEFLTYFQNEAQLEKSRLLSDRFSAERPKGSFSTLEIQRTEQGDSAMYLCASSLVGGNTIYFGEGSWLTVV.

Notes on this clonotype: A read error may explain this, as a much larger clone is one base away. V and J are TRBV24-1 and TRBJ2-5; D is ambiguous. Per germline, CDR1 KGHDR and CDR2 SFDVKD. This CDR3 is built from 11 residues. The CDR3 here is CATGTAETQNF. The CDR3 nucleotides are TGTGCCACCGGCACGGCGGAGACCCAGAACTTC.

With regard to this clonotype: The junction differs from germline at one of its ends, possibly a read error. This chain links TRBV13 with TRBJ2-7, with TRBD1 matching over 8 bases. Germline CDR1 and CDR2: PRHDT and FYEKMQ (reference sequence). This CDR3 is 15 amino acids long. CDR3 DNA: TGTGCCAGCAGCCTAGGGACAGGCAGAGCCTACGAGCAGTACTTC. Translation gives CASSLGTGRAYEQYF.

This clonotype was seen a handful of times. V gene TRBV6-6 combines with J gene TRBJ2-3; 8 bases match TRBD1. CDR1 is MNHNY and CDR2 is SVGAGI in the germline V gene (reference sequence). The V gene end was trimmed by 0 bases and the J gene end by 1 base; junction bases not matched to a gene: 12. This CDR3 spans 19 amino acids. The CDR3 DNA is TGTGCCAGCAGTTACTCGATCGGGACAGGCTTAACGGGCACAGATACGCAGTATTTT. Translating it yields CASSYSIGTGLTGTDTQYF.

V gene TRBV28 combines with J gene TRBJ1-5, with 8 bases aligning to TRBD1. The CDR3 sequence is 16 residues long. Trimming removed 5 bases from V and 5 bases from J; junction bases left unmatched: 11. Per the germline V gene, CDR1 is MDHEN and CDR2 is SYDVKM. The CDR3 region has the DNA TGTGCCAGCAGTCCCTCTCCCAGGGGGCTTTATCAGCCCCAGCATTTT. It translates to CASSPSPRGLYQPQHF.

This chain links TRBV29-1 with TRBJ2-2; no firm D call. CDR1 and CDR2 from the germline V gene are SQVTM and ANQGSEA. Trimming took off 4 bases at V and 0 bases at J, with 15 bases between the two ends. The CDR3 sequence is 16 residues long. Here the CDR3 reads CSVVMGSKTNTGELFF. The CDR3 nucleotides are TGCAGCGTTGTAATGGGCAGTAAGACGAACACCGGGGAGCTGTTTTTT.

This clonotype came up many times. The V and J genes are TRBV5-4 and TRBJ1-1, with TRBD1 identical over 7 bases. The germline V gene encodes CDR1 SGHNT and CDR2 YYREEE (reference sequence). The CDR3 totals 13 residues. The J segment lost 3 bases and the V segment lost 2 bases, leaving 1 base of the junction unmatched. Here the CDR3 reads CASSFQGDTEAFF. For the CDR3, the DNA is TGTGCCAGCAGCTTCCAGGGGGACACTGAAGCTTTCTTT.

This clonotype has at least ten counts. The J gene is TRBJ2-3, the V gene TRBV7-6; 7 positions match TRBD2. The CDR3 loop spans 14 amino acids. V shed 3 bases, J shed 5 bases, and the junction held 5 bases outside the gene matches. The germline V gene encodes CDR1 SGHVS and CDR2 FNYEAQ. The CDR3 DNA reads TGTGCCAGCAGCTTCGCGGGAGAGAGAGATACGCAGTATTTT. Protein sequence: CASSFAGERDTQYF.

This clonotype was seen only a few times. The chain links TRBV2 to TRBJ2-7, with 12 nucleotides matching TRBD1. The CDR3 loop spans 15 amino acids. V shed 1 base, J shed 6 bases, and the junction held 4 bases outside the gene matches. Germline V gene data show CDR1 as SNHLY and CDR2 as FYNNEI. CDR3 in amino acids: CASSEGGTGGFEQYF. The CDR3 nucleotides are TGTGCCAGCAGTGAAGGCGGGACAGGGGGCTTCGAGCAGTACTTC.

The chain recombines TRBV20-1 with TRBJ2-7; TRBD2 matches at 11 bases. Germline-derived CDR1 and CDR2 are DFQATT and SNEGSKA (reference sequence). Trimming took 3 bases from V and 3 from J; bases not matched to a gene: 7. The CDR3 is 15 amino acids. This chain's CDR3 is CSASRVGTSGYEQYF. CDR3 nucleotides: TGCAGTGCTAGTAGGGTCGGGACTAGCGGCTACGAGCAGTACTTC.

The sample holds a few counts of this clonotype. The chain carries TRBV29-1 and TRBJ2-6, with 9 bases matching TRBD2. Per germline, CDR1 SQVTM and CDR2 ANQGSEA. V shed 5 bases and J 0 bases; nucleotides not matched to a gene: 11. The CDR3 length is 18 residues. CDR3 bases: TGCAGCGTTCCCCACCTGACTAGCGGAGGCTCTGGGGCCAACGTCCTGACTTTC. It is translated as CSVPHLTSGGSGANVLTF.